The sequence of this T cell receptor (beta chain) was determined in a study of blood T cell repertoires in COVID-19. Study-level information: Some COVID-19 samples were acute and others convalescent; all came from the United States, Italy and Spain. T cells, B-cell-depleted T cells, or PBMCs supplied cDNA or gDNA.

V was trimmed by 3 bases and J by 5 bases, leaving 10 bases between them. This CDR3 comprises 13 residues. From germline, CDR1 is LNHDA and CDR2 SQIVND (reference sequence). Sequenced by immunoSEQ multiplex PCR; TCRdb stores in-frame clones only, minus some. Of 300,000 to 400,000 clones listed, roughly 85% are singletons. What was sequenced was PBMCs or T cells enriched from blood (not recorded which). The gene calls are TRBV19 and TRBJ2-5; the D is unclear. The receptor comes from a woman in her twenties or thirties who had been exposed to COVID-19. Here the CDR3 reads CASSMRREETQYF. The CDR3 bases are TGTGCCAGTAGTATGAGGAGAGAGGAGACCCAGTACTTC.